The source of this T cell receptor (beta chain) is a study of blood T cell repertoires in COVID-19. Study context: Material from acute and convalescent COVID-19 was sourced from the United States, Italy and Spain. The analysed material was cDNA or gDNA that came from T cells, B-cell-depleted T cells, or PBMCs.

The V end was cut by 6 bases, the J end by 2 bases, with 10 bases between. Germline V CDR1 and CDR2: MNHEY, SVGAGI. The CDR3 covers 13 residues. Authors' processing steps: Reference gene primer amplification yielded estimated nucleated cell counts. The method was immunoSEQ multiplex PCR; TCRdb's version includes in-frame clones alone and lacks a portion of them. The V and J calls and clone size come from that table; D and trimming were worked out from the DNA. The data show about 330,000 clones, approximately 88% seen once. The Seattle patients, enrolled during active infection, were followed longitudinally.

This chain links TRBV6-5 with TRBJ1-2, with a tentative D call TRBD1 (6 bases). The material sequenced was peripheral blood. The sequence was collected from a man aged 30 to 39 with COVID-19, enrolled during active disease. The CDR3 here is CASRPGQNYGYTF. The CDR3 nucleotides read TGTGCCAGCAGGCCCGGACAGAACTATGGCTACACCTTC.